This is a list of T cell receptor beta chains from one sample in a study of CD8+CD57+ T cells in acquired aplastic anemia. MiXCR, applied by TCRdb to the reads, yields one record per CDR3 protein. The table has 200,000 to 300,000 distinct CDR3 sequences, approximately 45% seen once. Sequenced input: sorted CD4+, CD8+, or CD8+CD57+ T cells (not recorded which) from PBMCs. These receptors came from a human donor with aplastic anemia. Each CDR3 is given with its conserved first and last residue.

j_gene,v_gene,CDR3aa
TRBJ1-5,TRBV19,CASGGGGDNQPQHF
TRBJ2-5,TRBV12-3/TRBV12-4,CASSSQGARETQYF
TRBJ1-3,TRBV12-3/TRBV12-4,CASSSDRPGNTIYF
TRBJ2-3,TRBV19,CASTPRTGPTGTQYF
TRBJ1-5,TRBV20-1,CSAPLRQGLGNQPQHF
TRBJ1-1,TRBV11-3,CASSLGRRAEAFF
TRBJ2-7,TRBV7-9,CASSSPGTAYEQYF
TRBJ1-6,TRBV7-9,CASSLAGGDSPLHF
TRBJ2-1,TRBV24-1,CATSDLVPRLAGGPGEQFF
TRBJ2-1,TRBV2,CASSEMRNEQFF
TRBJ2-2,TRBV7-3,CASSPRPRGELFF
TRBJ2-7,TRBV20-1,CSGGGGDSYEQYF
TRBJ1-5,TRBV10-2,CASSVSLSNQPQHF
TRBJ2-3,TRBV7-9,CASSPRPPDTQYF
TRBJ2-1,TRBV19,CASSIDQRESSYNEQFF
TRBJ1-6,TRBV2,CASTLGPQLHF
TRBJ1-1,TRBV2,CASSGAWGVTEAFF
TRBJ2-5,TRBV7-3,CASSSGSGETQYF
TRBJ1-6,TRBV20-1,CSARDLKGHNSPLHF
TRBJ1-1,TRBV4-3,CASSQDFSRNTEAFF
TRBJ2-1,TRBV11-2,CASSERTGGDEQFF
TRBJ1-1,TRBV29-1,CSVDPGQSAGGVAFF
TRBJ2-7,TRBV18,CASSQRTAEHEQYF
TRBJ1-5,TRBV9,CASSSLPYSNQPQHF
TRBJ2-5,TRBV27,CASKRAGKETQYF
TRBJ1-6,TRBV28,CASSDGQGRNSPLHF
TRBJ2-6,TRBV4-1,CASSQGGKGGANVLTF
TRBJ2-3,TRBV20-1,CSETGVGTDTQYF
TRBJ2-7,TRBV10-2,CASSDGGSIYYEQYF
TRBJ2-5,TRBV19,CASSLGTGGETQYF
TRBJ1-1,TRBV27,CASSLGFQGTTEAFF
TRBJ1-1,TRBV2,CASRLGGKNTEAFF
TRBJ2-1,TRBV4-3,CASSQEGQVYNEQFF
TRBJ2-1,TRBV7-9,CASSLAMGQGFNEQFF
TRBJ2-5,TRBV24-1,CATSRTGGGSGTQYF
TRBJ2-7,TRBV5-8,CASRTGGPSYEQYF
TRBJ2-3,TRBV5-4,CASSWDGAPGDTQYF
TRBJ1-5,TRBV28,CASTRSSWADSNQPQHF
TRBJ2-2,TRBV7-9,CASSLAPGYQRELFF
TRBJ2-1,TRBV25-1,CASSYRGSEQSF
TRBJ1-1,TRBV27,CASSSPWGVAEAFF
TRBJ2-7,TRBV7-8,CASSSYGTSYEQYF
TRBJ2-7,TRBV29-1,CSVEDRWGDYEQYF
TRBJ2-7,TRBV6-1,CASMISYEQYF
TRBJ1-1,TRBV6-6,CASSRNRGENTEAFF
TRBJ2-7,TRBV14,CASSPFDQGWEQYF
TRBJ2-7,TRBV29-1,CSVGGGNSYEQYF
TRBJ1-5,TRBV6-2/TRBV6-3,CASSYVAENLYSNQPQHF
TRBJ1-1,TRBV19,CASSTQTGRTEAFF
TRBJ1-1,TRBV25-1,CASSESGILPTEAFF
TRBJ2-1,TRBV7-9,CASNTRMDEQFF
TRBJ1-2,TRBV6-2/TRBV6-3,CASSYSWGLGYTF
TRBJ2-7,TRBV5-1,CASGKGLALSYEQYF
TRBJ2-7,TRBV7-2,CASSLGVAGRQYF
TRBJ1-2,TRBV10-3,CAISSGQAAYGYTF
TRBJ2-7,TRBV2,CASSYGGEDYEQYF